This TCR beta chain was sequenced in a study of cytomegalovirus exposure and HLA in healthy donors. Germline V gene lookup returns CDR1 SEHNR and CDR2 FQNEAQ (reference sequence). The CDR3 totals 14 residues. On this clone: The germline gene is not matched at one end of the junction; a read error may be the cause.

The PCR ran on 60 Vbeta and 13 Jbeta primers. Generated by immunoSEQ multiplex PCR, the TCRdb table keeps only in-frame clones and is missing some. The sample has over 200,000 clones, around 80% seen once. The chain combines TRBV7-9 with TRBJ2-6, with D tentatively TRBD1 (5 bases). The material sequenced was PBMCs. This receptor was obtained from a male donor in good health and CMV-seronegative. CDR3 in DNA: TGTTCCAGCAGTTCACAGGCCCCTCCCAACGTCCTGACTTTC. It codes for CSSSSQAPPNVLTF.